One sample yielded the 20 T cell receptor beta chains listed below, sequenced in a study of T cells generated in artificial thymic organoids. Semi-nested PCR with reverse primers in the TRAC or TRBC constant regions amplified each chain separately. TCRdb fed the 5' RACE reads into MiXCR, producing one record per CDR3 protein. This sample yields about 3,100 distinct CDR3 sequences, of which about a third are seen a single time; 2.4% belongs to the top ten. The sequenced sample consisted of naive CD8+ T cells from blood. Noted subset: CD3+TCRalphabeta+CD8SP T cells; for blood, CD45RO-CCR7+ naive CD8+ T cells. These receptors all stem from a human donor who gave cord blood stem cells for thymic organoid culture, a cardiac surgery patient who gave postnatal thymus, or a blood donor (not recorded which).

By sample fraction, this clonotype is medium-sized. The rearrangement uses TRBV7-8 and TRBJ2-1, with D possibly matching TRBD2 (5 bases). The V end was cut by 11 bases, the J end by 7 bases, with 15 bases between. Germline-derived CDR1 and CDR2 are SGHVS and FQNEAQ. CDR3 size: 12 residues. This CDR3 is CALGRGRNEQFF. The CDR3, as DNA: TGTGCCCTTGGACGGGGTCGGAATGAGCAGTTCTTC.

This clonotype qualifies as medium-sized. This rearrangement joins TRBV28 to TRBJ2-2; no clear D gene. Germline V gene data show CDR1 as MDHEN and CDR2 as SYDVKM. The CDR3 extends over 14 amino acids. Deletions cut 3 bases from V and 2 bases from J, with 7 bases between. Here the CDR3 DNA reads TGTGCCAGCAGTTTGGCCCTTAACACCGGGGAGCTGTTTTTT. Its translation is CASSLALNTGELFF.

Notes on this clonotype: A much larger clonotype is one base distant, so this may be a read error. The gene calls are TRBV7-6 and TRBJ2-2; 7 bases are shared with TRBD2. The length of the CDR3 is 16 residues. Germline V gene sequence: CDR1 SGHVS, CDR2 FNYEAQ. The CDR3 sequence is CASSLAVAGVAGVLFF. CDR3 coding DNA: TGTGCCAGCAGCTTAGCCGTTGCGGGAGTCGCCGGGGTGCTGTTTTTT.

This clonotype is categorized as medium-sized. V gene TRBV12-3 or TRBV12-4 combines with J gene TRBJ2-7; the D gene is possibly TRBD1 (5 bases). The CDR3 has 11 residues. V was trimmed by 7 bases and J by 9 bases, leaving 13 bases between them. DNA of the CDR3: TGTGCCAGCAAAGGTACAGGCTGGCAGTACTTC. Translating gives CASKGTGWQYF.

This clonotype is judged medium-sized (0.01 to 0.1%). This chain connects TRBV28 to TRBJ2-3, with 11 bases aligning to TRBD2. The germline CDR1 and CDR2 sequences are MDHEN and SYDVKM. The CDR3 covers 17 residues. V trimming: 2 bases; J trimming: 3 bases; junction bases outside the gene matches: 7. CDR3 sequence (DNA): TGTGCCAGCAGTTTAATCGAGACTAGCGGGGAGACAGATACGCAGTATTTT. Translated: CASSLIETSGETDTQYF.

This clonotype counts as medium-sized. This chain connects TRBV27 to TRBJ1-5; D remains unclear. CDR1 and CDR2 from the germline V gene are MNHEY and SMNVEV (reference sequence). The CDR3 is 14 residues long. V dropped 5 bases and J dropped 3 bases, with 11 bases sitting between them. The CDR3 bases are TGTGCCAGCAGTGAGGCGGGCGCCAATCAGCCCCAGCATTTT. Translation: CASSEAGANQPQHF.

CDR3 loop: CAWSVGRNEQFF. The CDR3 DNA is TGTGCCTGGAGTGTAGGTAGGAATGAGCAGTTCTTC. The chain is built from TRBV30 and TRBJ2-1; D is unresolved. V lost 0 bases to trimming and J lost 7 bases, with 7 bases between them. The CDR3 has 12 amino acids. CDR1 is GTSNPN, CDR2 SVGIG, per germline (reference sequence).

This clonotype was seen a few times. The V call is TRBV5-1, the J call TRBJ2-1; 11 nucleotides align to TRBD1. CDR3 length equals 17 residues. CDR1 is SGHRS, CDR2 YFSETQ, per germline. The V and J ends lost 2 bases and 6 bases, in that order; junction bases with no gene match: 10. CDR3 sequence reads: CASSFRHGQGAGNEQFF. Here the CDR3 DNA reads TGCGCCAGCAGCTTTCGTCATGGACAGGGGGCAGGCAATGAGCAGTTCTTC.

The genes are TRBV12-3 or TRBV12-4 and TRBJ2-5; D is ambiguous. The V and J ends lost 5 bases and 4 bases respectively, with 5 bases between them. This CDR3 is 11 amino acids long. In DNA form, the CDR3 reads TGTGCCAGCAGTCTCGGAGAGACCCAGTACTTC. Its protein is CASSLGETQYF.

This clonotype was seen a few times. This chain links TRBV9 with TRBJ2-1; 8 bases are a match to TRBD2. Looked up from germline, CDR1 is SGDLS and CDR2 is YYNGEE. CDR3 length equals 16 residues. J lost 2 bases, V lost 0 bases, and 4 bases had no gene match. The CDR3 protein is CASSVAAGGPYNEQFF. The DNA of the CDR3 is TGTGCCAGCAGCGTAGCGGCGGGGGGCCCCTACAATGAGCAGTTCTTC.

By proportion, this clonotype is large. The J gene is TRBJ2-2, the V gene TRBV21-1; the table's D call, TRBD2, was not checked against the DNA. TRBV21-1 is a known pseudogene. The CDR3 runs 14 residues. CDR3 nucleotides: TGTGCCAGCAGCGGCCTCAAAGTCCCCGGGGAGCTGTTTTTT. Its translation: CASSGLKVPGELFF.

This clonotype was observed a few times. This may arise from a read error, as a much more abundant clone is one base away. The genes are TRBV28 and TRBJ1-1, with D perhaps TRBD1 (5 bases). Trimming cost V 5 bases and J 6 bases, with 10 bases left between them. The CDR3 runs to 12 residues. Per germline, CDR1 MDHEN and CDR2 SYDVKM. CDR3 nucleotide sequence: TGTGCCAGCAGTCTTGGAGGGGCTGAAGCTTTCTTT. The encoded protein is CASSLGGAEAFF.

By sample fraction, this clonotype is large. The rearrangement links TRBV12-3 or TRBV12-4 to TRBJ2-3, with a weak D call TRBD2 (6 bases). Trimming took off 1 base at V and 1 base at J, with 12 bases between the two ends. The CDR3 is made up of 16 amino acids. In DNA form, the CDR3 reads TGTGCCAGCAGTTTAGTGGGGAGGATCGGCACAGATACGCAGTATTTT. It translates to CASSLVGRIGTDTQYF.

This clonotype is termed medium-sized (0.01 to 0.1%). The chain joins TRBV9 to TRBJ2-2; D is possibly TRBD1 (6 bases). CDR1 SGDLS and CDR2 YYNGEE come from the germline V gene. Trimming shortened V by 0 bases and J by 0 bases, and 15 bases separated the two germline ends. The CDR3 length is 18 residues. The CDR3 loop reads CASSVGRTVRANTGELFF. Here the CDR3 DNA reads TGTGCCAGCAGCGTAGGAAGGACAGTACGCGCGAACACCGGGGAGCTGTTTTTT.

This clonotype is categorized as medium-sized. This CDR3 reads CASSLGHNSPLHF. The CDR3 nucleotides are TGTGCCAGCAGTTTAGGACATAATTCACCCCTCCACTTT. The V gene is TRBV27, the J gene TRBJ1-6; D ambiguous. Germline V gives CDR1 MNHEY, CDR2 SMNVEV (reference sequence). V lost 2 bases and J 5 bases, leaving 4 bases between the germline ends. This CDR3 has 13 residues.

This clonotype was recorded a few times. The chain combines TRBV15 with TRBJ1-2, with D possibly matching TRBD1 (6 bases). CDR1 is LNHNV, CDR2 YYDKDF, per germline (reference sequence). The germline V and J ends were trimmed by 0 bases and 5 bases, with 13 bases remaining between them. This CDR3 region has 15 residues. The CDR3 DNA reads TGTGCCACCAGCAGAGATTGGGGGCCAGAGTATGGCTACACCTTC. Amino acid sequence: CATSRDWGPEYGYTF.

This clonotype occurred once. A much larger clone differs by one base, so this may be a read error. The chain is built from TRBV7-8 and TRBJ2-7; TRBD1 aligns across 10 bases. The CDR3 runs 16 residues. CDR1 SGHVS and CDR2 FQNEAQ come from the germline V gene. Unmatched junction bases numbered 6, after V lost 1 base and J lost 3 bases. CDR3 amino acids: CASSLGGTGEFYEQYF. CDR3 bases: TGTGCCAGCAGCTTAGGGGGGACAGGGGAATTCTACGAGCAGTACTTC.

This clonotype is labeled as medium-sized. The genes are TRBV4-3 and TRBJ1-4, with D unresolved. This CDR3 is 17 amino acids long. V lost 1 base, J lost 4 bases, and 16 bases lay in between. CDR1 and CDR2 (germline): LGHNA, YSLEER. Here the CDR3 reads CASSQASTVLFNEKLFF. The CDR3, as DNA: TGCGCCAGCAGCCAAGCCTCAACGGTGTTATTTAATGAAAAACTGTTTTTT.

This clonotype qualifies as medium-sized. The chain's CDR3 is CASSQGTGSTKEQFF. As DNA, the CDR3 is TGCGCCAGCAGCCAAGGGACAGGGTCCACCAAGGAGCAGTTCTTC. The chain carries TRBV4-3 and TRBJ2-1; 8 bases agree with TRBD1. Germline V lookup: CDR1 LGHNA, CDR2 YSLEER. The J segment lost 10 bases and the V segment lost 1 base, leaving 9 bases of the junction unmatched. The CDR3 is 15 residues long.

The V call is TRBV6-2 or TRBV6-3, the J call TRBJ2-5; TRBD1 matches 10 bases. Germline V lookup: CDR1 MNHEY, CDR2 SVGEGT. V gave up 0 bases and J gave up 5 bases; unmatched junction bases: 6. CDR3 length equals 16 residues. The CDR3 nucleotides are TGTGCCAGCAGTTACTCCCCCTGGACAGGGGGGGAGACCCAGTACTTC. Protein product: CASSYSPWTGGETQYF.